Sequencing of this TCR beta chain was carried out in a study of shared clonotypes between healthy human individuals. Healthy HIV-negative adults with no recent acute infections or vaccinations were recruited as donors. Every donor, a Caucasian adult, lived in Nashville, Tennessee. The CDR3 runs to 13 residues. Germline assignment: CDR1 SEHNR and CDR2 FQNEAQ (reference sequence). V lost 7 bases, J lost 0 bases, and 9 bases lay in between. This table comes from immunoSEQ multiplex PCR, and its TCRdb copy is limited to in-frame clones, with some not included. This repertoire shows 780,000 or so clones, 72% found once; its top ten account for more than 1.5%.

Sample: memory CD4+ T cells sorted from blood. Subset described: CD45RA-negative fraction. The V gene is TRBV7-9, the J gene TRBJ1-1; no clear D gene. The source of this sequence is a woman aged 30 to 39 in good health. This chain's CDR3 is CASTSTMNTEAFF. The CDR3 DNA is TGTGCCAGCACCTCTACCATGAACACTGAAGCTTTCTTT.